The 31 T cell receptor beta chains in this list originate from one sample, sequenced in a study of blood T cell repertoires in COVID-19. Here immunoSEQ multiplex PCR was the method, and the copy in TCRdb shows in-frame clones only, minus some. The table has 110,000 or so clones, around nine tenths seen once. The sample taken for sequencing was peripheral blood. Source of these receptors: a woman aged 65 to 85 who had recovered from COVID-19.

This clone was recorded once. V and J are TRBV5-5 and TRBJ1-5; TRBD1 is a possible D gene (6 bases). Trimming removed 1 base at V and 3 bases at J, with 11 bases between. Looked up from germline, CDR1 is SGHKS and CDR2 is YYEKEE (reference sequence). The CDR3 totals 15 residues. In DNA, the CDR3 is TGTGCCAGCAGCTTGAGACGGGACACCAATCAGCCCCAGCATTTT. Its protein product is CASSLRRDTNQPQHF.

The CDR3 is CASSLSVGTEAFF. In DNA, the CDR3 is TGTGCCAGCAGCCTGAGCGTGGGCACTGAAGCTTTCTTT. J is TRBJ1-1 and V is TRBV4-2, with unresolved D. Trimming stripped 4 bases from V and 4 bases from J, with 10 bases between. The CDR3 consists of 13 residues. Germline CDR1 LGHNA, CDR2 YNFKEQ.

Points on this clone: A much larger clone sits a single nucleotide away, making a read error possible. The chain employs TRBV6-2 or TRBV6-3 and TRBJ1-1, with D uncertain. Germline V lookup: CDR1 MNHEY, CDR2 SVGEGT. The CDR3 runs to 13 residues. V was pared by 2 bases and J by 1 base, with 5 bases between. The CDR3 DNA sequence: TGTGCCAGCAGTTACGTAGCGAACACTGAAGCTTTCTTT. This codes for CASSYVANTEAFF.

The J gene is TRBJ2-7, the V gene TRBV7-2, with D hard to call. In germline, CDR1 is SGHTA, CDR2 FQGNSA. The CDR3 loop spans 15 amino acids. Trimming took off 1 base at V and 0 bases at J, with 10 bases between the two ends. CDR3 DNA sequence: TGTGCCAGCAGCTTAGGTGGCTCACCCTCCTACGAGCAGTACTTC. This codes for CASSLGGSPSYEQYF.

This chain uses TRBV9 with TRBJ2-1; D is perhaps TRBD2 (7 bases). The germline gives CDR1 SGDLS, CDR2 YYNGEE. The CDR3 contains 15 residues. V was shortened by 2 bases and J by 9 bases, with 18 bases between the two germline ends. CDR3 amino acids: CASSVGRGAVSEQFF. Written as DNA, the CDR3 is TGTGCCAGCAGCGTGGGTCGGGGGGCAGTTAGTGAGCAGTTCTTC.

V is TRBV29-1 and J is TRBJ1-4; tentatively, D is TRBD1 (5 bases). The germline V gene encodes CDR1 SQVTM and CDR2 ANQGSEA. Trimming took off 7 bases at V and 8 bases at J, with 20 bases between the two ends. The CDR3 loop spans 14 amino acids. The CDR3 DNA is TGCAGCGCCGGAATGGGGCAGGGAAAAGAAAAACTGTTTTTT. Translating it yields CSAGMGQGKEKLFF.

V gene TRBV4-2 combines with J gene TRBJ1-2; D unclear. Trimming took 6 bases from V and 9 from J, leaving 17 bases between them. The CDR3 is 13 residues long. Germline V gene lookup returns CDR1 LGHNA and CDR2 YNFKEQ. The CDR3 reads CASRPGKLWSYTF. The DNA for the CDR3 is TGTGCCAGCAGGCCGGGAAAACTATGGAGCTACACCTTC.

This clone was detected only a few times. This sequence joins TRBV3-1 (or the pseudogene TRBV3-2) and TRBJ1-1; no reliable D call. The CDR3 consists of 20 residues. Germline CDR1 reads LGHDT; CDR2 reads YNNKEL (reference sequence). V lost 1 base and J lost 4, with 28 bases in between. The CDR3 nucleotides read TGTGCCAGCAGCCAAGGCCCTGGAGGTGAGATAGAAAAGGTGGGCACTGAAGCTTTCTTT. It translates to CASSQGPGGEIEKVGTEAFF.

The CDR3, as DNA: TGTGCCAGCAGCCCAACTACAGGGCATGGCTACACCTTC. The encoded protein is CASSPTTGHGYTF. V is TRBV2 and J is TRBJ1-2, with D perhaps matching TRBD1 (6 bases). Germline V gene data show CDR1 as SNHLY and CDR2 as FYNNEI. Between the trimmed V and J ends, which lost 6 bases and 6 bases, there was a span of 14 bases. The CDR3 loop spans 13 amino acids.

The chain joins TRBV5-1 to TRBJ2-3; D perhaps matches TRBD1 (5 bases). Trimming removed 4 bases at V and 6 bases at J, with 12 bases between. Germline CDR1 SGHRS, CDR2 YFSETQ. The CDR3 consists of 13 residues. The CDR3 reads CASSPAPGDTQYF. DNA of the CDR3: TGCGCCAGCAGCCCCGCCCCAGGGGATACGCAGTATTTT.

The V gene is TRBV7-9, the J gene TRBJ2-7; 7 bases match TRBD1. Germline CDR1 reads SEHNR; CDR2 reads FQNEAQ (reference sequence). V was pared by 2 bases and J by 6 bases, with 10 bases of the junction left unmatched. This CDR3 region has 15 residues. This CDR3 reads CASSLFLDRELEQYF. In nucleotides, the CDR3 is TGTGCCAGCAGCTTATTCCTAGACAGGGAGCTCGAGCAGTACTTC.

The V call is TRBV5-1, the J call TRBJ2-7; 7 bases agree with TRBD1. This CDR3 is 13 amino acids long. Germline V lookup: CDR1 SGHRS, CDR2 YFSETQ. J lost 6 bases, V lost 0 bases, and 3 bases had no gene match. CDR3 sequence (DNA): TGCGCCAGCAGCTTGGGAGGGGGCCGCGAGCAGTACTTC. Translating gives CASSLGGGREQYF.

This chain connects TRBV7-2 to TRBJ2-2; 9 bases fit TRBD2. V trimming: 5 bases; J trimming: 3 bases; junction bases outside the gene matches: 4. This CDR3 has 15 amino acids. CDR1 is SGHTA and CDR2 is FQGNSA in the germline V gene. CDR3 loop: CASSLGLAYTGELFF. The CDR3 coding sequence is TGTGCCAGCAGCCTGGGACTAGCTTACACCGGGGAGCTGTTTTTT.

CDR3 residues: CASSMMTGVFSPLHF. The CDR3 coding sequence is TGTGCCAGTAGTATGATGACAGGGGTTTTTTCACCCCTCCACTTT. V is TRBV19 and J is TRBJ1-6, with 8 bases that match TRBD1. This CDR3 spans 15 amino acids. V lost 3 bases and J lost 9; bases outside the gene matches: 7. From germline, CDR1 is LNHDA and CDR2 SQIVND (reference sequence). Using reference TRBV19 and TRBJ1-6 for the parts outside the CDR3, the full variable domain is DGGITQSPKYLFRKEGQNVTLSCEQNLNHDAMYWYRQDPGQGLRLIYYSQIVNDFQKGDIAEGYSVSREKKESFPLTVTSAQKNPTAFYLCASSMMTGVFSPLHFGNGTRLTVT.

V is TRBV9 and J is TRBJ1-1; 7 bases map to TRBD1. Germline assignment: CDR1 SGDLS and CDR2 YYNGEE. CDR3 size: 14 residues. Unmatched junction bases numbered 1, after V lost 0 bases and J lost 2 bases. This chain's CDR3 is CASSVGQGNTEAFF. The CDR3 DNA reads TGTGCCAGCAGCGTAGGACAGGGAAACACTGAAGCTTTCTTT.

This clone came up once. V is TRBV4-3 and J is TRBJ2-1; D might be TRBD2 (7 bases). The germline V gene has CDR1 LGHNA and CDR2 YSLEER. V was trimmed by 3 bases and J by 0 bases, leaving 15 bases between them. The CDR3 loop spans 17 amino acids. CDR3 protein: CASSHVEGGSSYNEQFF. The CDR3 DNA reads TGCGCCAGCAGCCACGTGGAGGGGGGGTCCTCCTACAATGAGCAGTTCTTC.

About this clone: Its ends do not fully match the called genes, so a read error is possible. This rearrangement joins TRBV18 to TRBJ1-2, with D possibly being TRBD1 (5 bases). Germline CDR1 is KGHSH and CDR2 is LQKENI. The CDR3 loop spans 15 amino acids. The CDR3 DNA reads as TGTGCCAGCTCACCACGCAGGGAACTGGACTACGGCTACACCTTC. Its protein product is CASSPRRELDYGYTF. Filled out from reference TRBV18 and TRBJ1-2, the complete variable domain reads NAGVMQNPRHLVRRRGQEARLRCSPMKGHSHVYWYRQLPEEGLKFMVYLQKENIIDESGMPKERFSAEFPKEGPSILRIQQVVRGDSAAYFCASSPRRELDYGYTFGSGTRLTVV.

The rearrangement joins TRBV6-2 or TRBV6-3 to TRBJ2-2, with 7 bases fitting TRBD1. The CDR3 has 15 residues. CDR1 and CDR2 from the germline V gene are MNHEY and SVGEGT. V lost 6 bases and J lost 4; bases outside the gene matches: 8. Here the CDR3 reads CASSRDRVGTGELFF. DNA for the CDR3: TGTGCCAGCAGCCGCGACAGGGTGGGCACCGGGGAGCTGTTTTTT.

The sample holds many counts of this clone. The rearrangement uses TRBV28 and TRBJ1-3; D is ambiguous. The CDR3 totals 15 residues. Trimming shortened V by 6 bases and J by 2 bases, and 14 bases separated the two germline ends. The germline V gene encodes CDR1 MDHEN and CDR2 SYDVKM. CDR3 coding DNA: TGTGCCAGCAGACTCGGGTGGTCAACTGGAAACACCATATATTTT. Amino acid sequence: CASRLGWSTGNTIYF.

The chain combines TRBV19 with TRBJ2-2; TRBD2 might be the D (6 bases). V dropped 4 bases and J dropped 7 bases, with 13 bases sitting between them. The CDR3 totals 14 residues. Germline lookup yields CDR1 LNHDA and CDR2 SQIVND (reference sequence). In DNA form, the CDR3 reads TGTGCCAGTAGTACCGGGAGATACGGCGGGGAGCTGTTTTTT. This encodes CASSTGRYGGELFF.

CDR3 protein: CASSPQGKETQYF. CDR3 in DNA: TGTGCCAGCAGCCCCCAGGGGAAAGAGACCCAGTACTTC. This sequence joins TRBV14 and TRBJ2-5, with TRBD1 as a possible D gene (6 bases). The CDR3 runs 13 residues. Per germline, CDR1 SGHDN and CDR2 FVKESK. Trimming removed 4 bases at V and 3 bases at J, with 9 bases between.

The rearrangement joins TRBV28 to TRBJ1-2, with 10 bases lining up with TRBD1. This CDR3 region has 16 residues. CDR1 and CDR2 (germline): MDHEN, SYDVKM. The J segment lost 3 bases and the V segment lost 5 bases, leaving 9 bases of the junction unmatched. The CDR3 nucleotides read TGTGCCAGCAGTCCTGTCCCGGGACAGGGGTACTATGGCTACACCTTC. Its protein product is CASSPVPGQGYYGYTF.

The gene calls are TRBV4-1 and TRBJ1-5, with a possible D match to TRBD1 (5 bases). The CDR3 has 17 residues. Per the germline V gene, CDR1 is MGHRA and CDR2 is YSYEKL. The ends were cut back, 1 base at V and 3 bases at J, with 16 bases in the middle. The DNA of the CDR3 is TGCGCCAGCAGCCAAGGAGTCGCAAGGGGACTCAATCAGCCCCAGCATTTT. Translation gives CASSQGVARGLNQPQHF.

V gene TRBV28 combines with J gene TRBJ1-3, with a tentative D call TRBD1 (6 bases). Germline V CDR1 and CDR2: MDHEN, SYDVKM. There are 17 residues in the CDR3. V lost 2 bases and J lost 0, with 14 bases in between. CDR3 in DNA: TGTGCCAGCAGTTTAGGGATTGACAGGAGCTCTGGAAACACCATATATTTT. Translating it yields CASSLGIDRSSGNTIYF.

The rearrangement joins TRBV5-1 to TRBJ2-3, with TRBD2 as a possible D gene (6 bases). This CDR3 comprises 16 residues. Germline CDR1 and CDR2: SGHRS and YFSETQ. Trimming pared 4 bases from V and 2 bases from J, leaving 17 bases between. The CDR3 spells CASSLKWGRFTDTQYF. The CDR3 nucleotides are TGCGCCAGCAGCCTGAAGTGGGGGAGGTTCACAGATACGCAGTATTTT.

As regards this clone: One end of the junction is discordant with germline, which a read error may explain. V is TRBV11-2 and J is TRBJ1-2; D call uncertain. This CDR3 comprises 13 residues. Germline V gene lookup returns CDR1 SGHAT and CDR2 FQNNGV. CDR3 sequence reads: CASSLQGREVPVF. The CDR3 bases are TGTGCCAGCAGCTTACAAGGAAGGGAGGTGCCGGTCTTC.

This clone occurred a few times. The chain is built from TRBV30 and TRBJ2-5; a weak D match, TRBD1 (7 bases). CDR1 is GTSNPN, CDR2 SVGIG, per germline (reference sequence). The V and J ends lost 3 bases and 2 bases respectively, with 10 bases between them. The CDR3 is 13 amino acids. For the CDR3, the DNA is TGTGCCTGGAGACAGGGGAGGCAAGAGACCCAGTACTTC. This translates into CAWRQGRQETQYF.

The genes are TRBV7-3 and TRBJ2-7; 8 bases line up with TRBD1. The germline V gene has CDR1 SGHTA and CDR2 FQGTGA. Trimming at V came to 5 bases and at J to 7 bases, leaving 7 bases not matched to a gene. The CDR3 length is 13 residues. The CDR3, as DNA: TGTGCCAGCAGCATCCGACAGGGGCAGGAGCAGTACTTC. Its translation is CASSIRQGQEQYF.

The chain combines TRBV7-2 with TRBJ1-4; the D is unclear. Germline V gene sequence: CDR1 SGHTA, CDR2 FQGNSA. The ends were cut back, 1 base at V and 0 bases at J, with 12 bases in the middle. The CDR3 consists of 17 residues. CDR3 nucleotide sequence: TGTGCCAGCAGCTTAGGGATTCGGGTTGCAACTAATGAAAAACTGTTTTTT. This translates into CASSLGIRVATNEKLFF.

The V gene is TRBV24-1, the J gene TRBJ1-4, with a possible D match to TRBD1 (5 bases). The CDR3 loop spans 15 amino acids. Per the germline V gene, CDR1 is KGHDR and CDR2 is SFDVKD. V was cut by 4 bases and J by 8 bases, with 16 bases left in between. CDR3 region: CATSDGLTAGEKLFF. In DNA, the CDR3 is TGTGCCACCAGTGACGGGCTGACAGCCGGGGAAAAACTGTTTTTT.

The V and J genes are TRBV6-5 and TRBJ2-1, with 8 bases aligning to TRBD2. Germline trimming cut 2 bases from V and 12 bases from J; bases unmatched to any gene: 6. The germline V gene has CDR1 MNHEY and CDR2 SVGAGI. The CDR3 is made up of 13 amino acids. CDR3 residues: CASSYQPGLGQFF. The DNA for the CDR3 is TGTGCCAGCAGTTACCAACCGGGACTAGGGCAGTTCTTC.